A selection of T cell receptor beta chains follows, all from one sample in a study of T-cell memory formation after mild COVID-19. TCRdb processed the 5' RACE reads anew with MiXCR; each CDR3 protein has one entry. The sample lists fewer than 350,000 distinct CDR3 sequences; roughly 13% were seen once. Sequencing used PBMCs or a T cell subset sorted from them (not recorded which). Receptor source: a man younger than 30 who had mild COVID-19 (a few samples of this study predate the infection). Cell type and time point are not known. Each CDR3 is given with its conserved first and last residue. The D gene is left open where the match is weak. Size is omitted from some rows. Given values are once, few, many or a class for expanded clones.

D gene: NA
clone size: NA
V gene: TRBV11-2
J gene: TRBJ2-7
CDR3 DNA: TGTGCCAGCAGCCCGCAGGCCGACAGGCGCGAGCAGTACTTC
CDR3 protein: CASSPQADRREQYF

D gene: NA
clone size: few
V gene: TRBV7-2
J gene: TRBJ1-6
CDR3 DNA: TGTGCCAGTAGAAGCGGGGGTAATTCACCCCTCCACTTT
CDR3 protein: CASRSGGNSPLHF

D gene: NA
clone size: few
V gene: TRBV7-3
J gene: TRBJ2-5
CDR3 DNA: TGTGCCAGCAGCTCGGTTGCTAAAGAGACCCGGTACTTC
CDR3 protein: CASSSVAKETRYF

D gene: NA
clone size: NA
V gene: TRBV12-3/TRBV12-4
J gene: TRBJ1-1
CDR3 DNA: TGTGCCAGCAGTCTAGACTTCGAAGCTTTCTTT
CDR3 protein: CASSLDFEAFF

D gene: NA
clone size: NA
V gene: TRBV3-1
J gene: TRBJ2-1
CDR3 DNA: TGTGCCAGCAGCCAAGATAAGGGGATGGGACAGTTCTTC
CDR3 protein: CASSQDKGMGQFF

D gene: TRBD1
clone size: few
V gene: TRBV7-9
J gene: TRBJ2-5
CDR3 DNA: TGTGCCAGCAGCTTAGCCGGGACAGGGGGGCAAGAGACCCAGTACTTC
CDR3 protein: CASSLAGTGGQETQYF

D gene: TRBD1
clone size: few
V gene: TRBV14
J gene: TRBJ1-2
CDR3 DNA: TGTGCCAGCAGCCAAGGATGGACAGGGGTTAAAGGCTACACCTTC
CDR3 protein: CASSQGWTGVKGYTF

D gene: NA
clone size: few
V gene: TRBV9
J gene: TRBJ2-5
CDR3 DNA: TGTGCCAGCAGCGTAAACGCCGGGACTGTGGAGACCCAGTACTTC
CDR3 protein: CASSVNAGTVETQYF

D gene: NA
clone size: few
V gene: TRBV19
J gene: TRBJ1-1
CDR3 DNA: TGTGCCAGTGCCTGGACTGGGGAAGCTTTCTTT
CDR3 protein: CASAWTGEAFF

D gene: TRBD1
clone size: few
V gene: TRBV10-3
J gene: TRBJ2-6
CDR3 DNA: TGTGCCATCAGCGGGACAGGGCAAGGTGGGGCCAACGTCCTGACTTTC
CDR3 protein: CAISGTGQGGANVLTF

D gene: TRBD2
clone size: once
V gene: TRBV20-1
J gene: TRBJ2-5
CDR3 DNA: TGCAGTGCTAACGACGGGATGCGGGGGGGGCAAGAGACCCAGTACTTC
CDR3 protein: CSANDGMRGGQETQYF

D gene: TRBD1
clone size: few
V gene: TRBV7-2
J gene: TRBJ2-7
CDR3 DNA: TGTGCCAGCAGCCCGAGGGGACAGATCTACGAGCAGTACTTC
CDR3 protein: CASSPRGQIYEQYF

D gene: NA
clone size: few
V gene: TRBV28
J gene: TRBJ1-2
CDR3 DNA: TGTGCCAGCAACCTGGGGCAGGGCACCATCGGCTACACCTTC
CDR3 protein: CASNLGQGTIGYTF

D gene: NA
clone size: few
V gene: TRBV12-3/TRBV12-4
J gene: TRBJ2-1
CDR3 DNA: TGTGCCAGCAGTTCAGATCGGGGGGCCCCCTACAATGAGCAGTTCTTC
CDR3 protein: CASSSDRGAPYNEQFF

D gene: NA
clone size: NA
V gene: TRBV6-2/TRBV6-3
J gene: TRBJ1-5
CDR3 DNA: TGTGCCAGCAGTTACTCTCCGGTGGGCGAAGCCCAGCATTTT
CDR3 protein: CASSYSPVGEAQHF

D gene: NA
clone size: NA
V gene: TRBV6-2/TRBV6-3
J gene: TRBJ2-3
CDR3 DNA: TGTGCCAGCAGGGTGGGGGCAGATACGCAGTATTTT
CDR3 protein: CASRVGADTQYF

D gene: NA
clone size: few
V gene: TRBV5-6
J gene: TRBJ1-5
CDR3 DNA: TGTGCCAGCAGCTGGGGGAGCCACAGCAATCAGCCCCAGCATTTT
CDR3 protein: CASSWGSHSNQPQHF

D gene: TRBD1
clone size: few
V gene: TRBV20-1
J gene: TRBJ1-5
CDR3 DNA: TGCAGTGCCGCTGGACAGGGAAATCAGCCCCAGCATTTT
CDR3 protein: CSAAGQGNQPQHF

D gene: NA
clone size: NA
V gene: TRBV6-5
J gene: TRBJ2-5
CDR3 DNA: TGTGCCAGCAGTTACTCGGGCACAGGCCAAGAGACCCAGTACTTC
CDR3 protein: CASSYSGTGQETQYF

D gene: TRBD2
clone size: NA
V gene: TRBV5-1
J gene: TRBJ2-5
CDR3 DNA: TGCGCCAGCAGCTTGCGGTCGGCGGGGGGAGATGTGCAAGAGACCCAGTACTTC
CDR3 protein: CASSLRSAGGDVQETQYF

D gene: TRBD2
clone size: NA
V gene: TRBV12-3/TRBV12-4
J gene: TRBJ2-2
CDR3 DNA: TGTGCCAGCAGACGGACTAGCACCGGGGAGCTGTTTTTT
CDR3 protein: CASRRTSTGELFF